This T cell receptor (beta chain) originates from a study of response to subunit inactivated influenza vaccine. To note about this clonotype: Its matching antigen is unknown.

TCRdb processed the RT-PCR reads anew with MiXCR; each CDR3 protein has one entry. Among roughly 460,000 distinct CDR3 sequences, about 10% were seen once, and the ten largest hold approximately 12%. General study findings and limits: With each seasonal influenza vaccination, the authors suggested, few new T cells are recruited.

V gave up 3 bases and J gave up 4 bases; unmatched junction bases: 11. This CDR3 spans 16 amino acids. Germline assignment: CDR1 MGHRA and CDR2 YSYEKL. This rearrangement joins TRBV4-1 to TRBJ1-2; 7 nucleotides match TRBD1. This specimen was PBMCs from blood, taken 45 days after vaccination. The receptor was derived from a man aged 50 to 60 who received an inactivated influenza vaccine. The CDR3 spells CASSQDERQGSYGYTF. In DNA, the CDR3 is TGCGCCAGCAGCCAGGATGAACGACAGGGCTCCTATGGCTACACCTTC.